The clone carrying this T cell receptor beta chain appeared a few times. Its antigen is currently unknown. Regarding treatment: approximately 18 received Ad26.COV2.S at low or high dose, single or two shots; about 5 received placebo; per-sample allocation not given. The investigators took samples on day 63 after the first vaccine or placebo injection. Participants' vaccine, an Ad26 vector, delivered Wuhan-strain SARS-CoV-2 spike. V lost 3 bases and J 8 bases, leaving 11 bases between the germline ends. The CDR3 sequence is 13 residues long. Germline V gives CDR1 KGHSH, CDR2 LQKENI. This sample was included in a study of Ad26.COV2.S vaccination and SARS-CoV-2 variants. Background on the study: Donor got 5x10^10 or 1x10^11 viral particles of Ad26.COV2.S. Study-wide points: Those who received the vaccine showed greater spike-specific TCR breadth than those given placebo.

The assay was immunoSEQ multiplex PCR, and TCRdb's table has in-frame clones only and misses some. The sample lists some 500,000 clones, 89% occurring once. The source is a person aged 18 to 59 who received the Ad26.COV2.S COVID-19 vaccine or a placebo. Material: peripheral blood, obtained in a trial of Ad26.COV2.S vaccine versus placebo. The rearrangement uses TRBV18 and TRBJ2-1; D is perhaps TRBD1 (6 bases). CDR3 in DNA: TGTGCCAGCTCACCCCGATCAGGGGATGAGCAGTTCTTC. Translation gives CASSPRSGDEQFF.